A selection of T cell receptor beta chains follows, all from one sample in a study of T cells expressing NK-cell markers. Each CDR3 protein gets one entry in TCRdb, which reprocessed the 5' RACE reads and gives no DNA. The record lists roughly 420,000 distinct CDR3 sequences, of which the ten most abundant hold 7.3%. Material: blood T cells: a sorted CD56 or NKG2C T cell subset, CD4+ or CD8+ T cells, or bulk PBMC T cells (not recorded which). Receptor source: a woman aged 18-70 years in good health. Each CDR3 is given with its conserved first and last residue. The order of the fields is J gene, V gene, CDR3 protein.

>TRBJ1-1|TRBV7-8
CASTVSRVWGTEAFF
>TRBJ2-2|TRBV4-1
CASSLLLGATGELFF
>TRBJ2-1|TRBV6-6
CASSPTREQFF
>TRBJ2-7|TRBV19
CASSILRGRGEQYF
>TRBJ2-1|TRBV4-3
CASSQVEGAGEGSEQFF
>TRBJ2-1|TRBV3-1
CASSLLAGELDEQFF
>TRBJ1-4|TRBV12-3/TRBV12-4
CASSFDSYNEKLFF
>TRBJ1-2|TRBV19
CASTGTPLYGYTF
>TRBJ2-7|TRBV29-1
CSVISSGTYEQYF
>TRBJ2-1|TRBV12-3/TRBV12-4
CATGGGDRGHNEQFF
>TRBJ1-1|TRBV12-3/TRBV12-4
CASRDPDGPSNEAFF
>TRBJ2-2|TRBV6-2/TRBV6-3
CASSPQGLSTGELFF
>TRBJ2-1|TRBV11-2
CASSLPGGLYGEQFF
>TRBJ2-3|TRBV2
CASSERVISTDTQYF
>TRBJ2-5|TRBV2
CASSDGQPGETQYF
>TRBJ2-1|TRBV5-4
CASSMTVDEQFF
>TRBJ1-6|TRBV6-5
CASSYSGTGGRSPLHF
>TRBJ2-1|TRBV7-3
CASSLWGAAEQFF
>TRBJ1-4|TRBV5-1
CASRDKGSEKLFF
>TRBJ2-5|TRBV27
CASSPHTSLWETQYF
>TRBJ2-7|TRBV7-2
CASSLQAGGTYEQYF
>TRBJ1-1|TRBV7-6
CASSLARPTEAFF
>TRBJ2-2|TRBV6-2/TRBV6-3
CASRMIRQGTGELFF
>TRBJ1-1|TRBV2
CASRPSGTGLWMAGAFF
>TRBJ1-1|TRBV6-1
CASRSTGVTEAFF
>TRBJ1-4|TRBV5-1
CASSSGQAFNEKLFF
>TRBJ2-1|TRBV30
CAWSVFGLADNEQFF
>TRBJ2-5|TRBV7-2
CASSGYRGETQYF
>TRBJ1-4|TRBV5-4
CASSYGTETNEKLFF
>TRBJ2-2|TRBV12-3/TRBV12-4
CASSRLAGFTGELFF
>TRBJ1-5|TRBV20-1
CSARDPGARSSNQPQHF
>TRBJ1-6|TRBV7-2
CASSLQGVYSPLHF
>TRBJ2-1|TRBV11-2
CASSLTSGRTNEQFF
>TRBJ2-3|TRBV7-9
CASSITAGTTDTQYF
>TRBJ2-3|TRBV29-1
CSVGSLLVGGTDTQYF
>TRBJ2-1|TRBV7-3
CASSREGKSYNEQFF
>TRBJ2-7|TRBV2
CASTGFSYEQYF
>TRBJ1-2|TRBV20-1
CSARGGSGDGYTF
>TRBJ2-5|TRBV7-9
CASSEGTSGFGTQYF
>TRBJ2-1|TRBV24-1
CATSGYTSGAWDEQFF
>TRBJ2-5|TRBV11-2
CASSFTGAKLQETQYF
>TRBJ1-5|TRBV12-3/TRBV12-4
CASKNRLSKPQHF
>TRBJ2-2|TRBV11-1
CASSVGTYKPGGTGELFF
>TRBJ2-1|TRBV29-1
CSDDTSSYNEQFF
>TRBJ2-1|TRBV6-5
CASSDRDDEQFF
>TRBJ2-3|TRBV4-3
CASSQDNSGSGDTQYF
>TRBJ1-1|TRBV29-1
CSVYRAQNTEAFF
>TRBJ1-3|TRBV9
CASSEDGYSGNTIYF
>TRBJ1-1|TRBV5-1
CASSLAKGLNTEAFF
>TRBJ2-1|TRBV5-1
CASSLVVASGDFSYNEQFF
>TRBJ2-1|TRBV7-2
CAKGSWGDEQFF
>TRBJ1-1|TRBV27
CASSPTGTMNTEAFF
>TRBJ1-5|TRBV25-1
CASTGGIGNQPQHF
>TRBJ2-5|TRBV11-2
CASSLEVLAGGTQYF
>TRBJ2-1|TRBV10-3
CAISDRASSHNEQFF